Listed below are T cell receptor beta chains from one sample, sequenced in a study of shared clonotypes between healthy human individuals. Measured with immunoSEQ multiplex PCR; TCRdb has only the in-frame clones, and not every one. In the table there are about 1.9 million clones, roughly 95% of which are singletons. What was sequenced was naive CD8+ T cells from PBMCs. Receptors originate from a man in his late teens or twenties in good health. Some clones in this sample may be carry-over from other donors' samples. Both conserved end residues are part of each CDR3. Clone size appears in some rows only: once, few, many, or a class for an expanded clone.

clone_size	j_call	v_call	cdr3_aa
-	TRBJ1-5	TRBV28	CASSLGGPNRGRMPQHF
-	TRBJ1-1	TRBV21-1	CASSNRDRADTEAFF
-	TRBJ2-4	TRBV19	CASSIDGSKKNIQYF
-	TRBJ2-7	TRBV7-9	CASSLTDVGSQYF
-	TRBJ2-1	TRBV7-9	CASSPGGPGSSYNEQFF
few	TRBJ2-2	TRBV9	CASSSPSLSNTGELFF
-	TRBJ1-2	TRBV13	CASSLLGPSSYGYTF
once	TRBJ2-7	TRBV9	CASSVAAGANYEQYF
-	TRBJ2-7	TRBV6-5	CASSYYGTPYEQYF
-	TRBJ2-2	TRBV27	CASSSLGLLGELFF
-	TRBJ1-1	TRBV29-1	CSVQWNTEAFF
-	TRBJ2-2	TRBV27	CASSLIPGNTGELFF
-	TRBJ2-3	TRBV7-6	CASTSRADTQYF
-	TRBJ2-5	TRBV27	CASSSRGAGGLTLETQYF
-	TRBJ2-1	TRBV7-3	CASSLSAGWANEQFF
once	TRBJ1-1	TRBV12-5	CASGLSGAFNTEAFF
-	TRBJ2-7	TRBV19	CASSVNGVSYEQYF
-	TRBJ2-7	TRBV7-9	CASSLVGVLEDEQYF
-	TRBJ2-3	TRBV5-6	CASSLVSSGSQDTQYF
-	TRBJ1-1	TRBV4-3	CASSQGVRTEAFF
-	TRBJ1-1	TRBV7-9	CASSYSQNTEAFF
-	TRBJ1-2	TRBV29-1	CSPATLDPLGYTF
-	TRBJ1-1	TRBV7-2	CASSLDRGKNTEAFF
-	TRBJ1-1	TRBV4-1	CASSQIREHTEAFF
once	TRBJ2-1	TRBV2	CASSEAQGLGQFF
-	TRBJ2-4	TRBV6-5	CASSYGGLGIQYF
-	TRBJ1-1	TRBV7-9	CASSLDREGENTEAFF
-	TRBJ2-7	TRBV13	CASSLGTTYEQYF
-	TRBJ2-2	TRBV28	CASSKRGQGTGELFF
-	TRBJ1-1	TRBV6-5	CASIITGGTEAFF
-	TRBJ1-1	TRBV30	CAWTEGAPNTEAFF
-	TRBJ2-7	TRBV28	CASTAQGGAYEQYF
-	TRBJ1-2	TRBV11-2	CEAGYNGVAYGYTF
once	TRBJ1-4	TRBV19	CASRGQSGEKLFF
-	TRBJ2-1	TRBV27	CASSLGFSNEQFF
-	TRBJ2-1	TRBV15	CATNQGLAGGNEQFF
-	TRBJ2-2	TRBV6-6	CATLDVAGELFF
-	TRBJ2-2	TRBV5-1	CASSNRDSPGELFF
few	TRBJ2-1	TRBV7-6	CASSLALGDGTHNEQFF
-	TRBJ2-7	TRBV28	CASSRRIGHLIESSYEQYF
-	TRBJ2-7	TRBV29-1	CSVRGGLTYEQYF
once	TRBJ2-1	TRBV30	CAWSPGTSGYNEQFF
-	TRBJ2-3	TRBV19	CASSIRGKDTQYF
-	TRBJ2-2	TRBV19	CASSEGLAGTLRFVGELFF
-	TRBJ1-2	TRBV29-1	CSVEDPTRTENYGYTF
-	TRBJ1-3	TRBV7-2	CASKTEGMGNTIYF
-	TRBJ2-7	TRBV28	CASSLVTVGERRYEQYF
-	TRBJ1-5	TRBV4-1	CASSQESVAPGVQPQHF
once	TRBJ2-5	TRBV11-2	CASSLEVQETQYF
-	TRBJ2-1	TRBV18	CASSPREISYNEQFF
-	TRBJ2-3	TRBV6-5	CASSGSGRGTDTQYF
-	TRBJ2-7	TRBV11-2	CASRGVRTSELSYEQYF
-	TRBJ2-7	TRBV11-2	CASSFSPVPEQYF
-	TRBJ2-4	TRBV5-6	CASSSLVGPQAKNIQYF
-	TRBJ1-3	TRBV2	CASSNRQGSSGNTIYF
-	TRBJ1-1	TRBV5-1	CASSGRTGVVAFF